This TCR beta chain is from a study of blood T cell repertoires in COVID-19. At the level of the study: COVID-19 samples collected from the United States, Italy and Spain covered acute and convalescent phases. From T cells, B-cell-depleted T cells, or PBMCs came the material, which was cDNA or gDNA.

Authors' methods: Amplification of reference gene primers was used by the study to estimate nucleated cell counts. Data came from immunoSEQ multiplex PCR; TCRdb stores just in-frame clones and leaves some out. V and J calls plus clone size are reproduced from that table; the DNA served to infer D and trimming. The data hold approximately 240,000 clones, with around 84% observed a single time. J lost 1 base, V lost 6 bases, and 3 bases had no gene match. This CDR3 region has 15 residues. Germline lookup yields CDR1 SGHTA and CDR2 FQGNSA. What was sequenced was peripheral blood. This sequence originates from an elderly woman with active or convalescent COVID-19. V is TRBV7-2 and J is TRBJ2-1; 10 bases map to TRBD1. CDR3 nucleotide sequence: TGTGCCAGCAGTCGACAGGGGGCATCCTACAATGAGCAGTTCTTC. It is translated as CASSRQGASYNEQFF.